Presented here are 12 T cell receptor beta chains from one specimen sequenced in a study of T cell clonality in common variable immunodeficiency. Repertoires were generated with immunoSEQ multiplex PCR, while TCRdb's copy carries only in-frame clones and drops some. The sample contains 51,000 or so clones, none of them singletons. Sequencing input: peripheral blood mononuclear cells. The source is a person aged 18 to 69 in good health.

This clone was observed many times. The read terminates 3 residues ahead of where the CDR3 ends, so the germline J gene completes it. This sequence joins TRBV10-3 and TRBJ1-1, with D uncertain. This CDR3 is 14 amino acids long. Germline assignment: CDR1 ENHRY and CDR2 SYGVKD. Trimming removed 5 bases from V and 1 base from J, with 11 bases in between. CDR3 in amino acids: CAISPSTENTEAFF. Incomplete CDR3 DNA: TGTGCCATCAGTCCATCAACAGAGAACACTGAA.

For this clone: Given a much more abundant clone one base away, this may be a read error. The sequence runs out 3 residues before the end of the CDR3; the remainder is reconstructed from the germline J gene. The V call is TRBV18, the J call TRBJ2-6; tentative D call: TRBD1 (6 bases). Germline-derived CDR1 and CDR2 are KGHSH and LQKENI. V was shortened by 8 bases and J by 3 bases, with 23 bases between the two germline ends. The CDR3 loop spans 18 amino acids. The DNA read from the CDR3 is TGTGCCAGCGCAGCCTCTTCGGGACACGGTGTTGGGGCCAACGTC. It specifies CASAASSGHGVGANV. The complete CDR3 sequence is CASAASSGHGVGANVLTF.

This clone came up many times. Sequencing ends 3 residues short of the CDR3 end; the germline J gene provides the rest. The chain combines TRBV19 with TRBJ2-2; D is unresolved. V was trimmed by 7 bases and J by 5 bases, leaving 11 bases between them. CDR3 length equals 13 residues. Germline CDR1 and CDR2: LNHDA and SQIVND (reference sequence). Partial CDR3 DNA: TGTGCCAGTATGGTTTCGGGTACCGGGGAG. The encoded protein is CASMVSGTGE. The entire CDR3 protein reads CASMVSGTGELFF.

This clone was picked up many times. Read sequence stops 3 residues before the CDR3 end, and the germline J gene provides the missing end. The chain carries TRBV29-1 and TRBJ1-3; D uncertain. This CDR3 region has 14 residues. V was clipped by 0 bases and J by 2 bases, with 8 bases between them. CDR1 and CDR2 (germline): SQVTM, ANQGSEA. The CDR3 here is CSVEDPRAGNTIYF. CDR3 bases read: TGCAGCGTTGAAGATCCGAGGGCTGGAAACACC.

Many counts were recorded for this clone. Read data end 3 residues before the CDR3 end; the end is taken from the germline J gene. The gene calls are TRBV10-3 and TRBJ1-5; the D gene is possibly TRBD1 (6 bases). V was pared by 7 bases and J by 3 bases, with 22 bases between. Per the germline V gene, CDR1 is ENHRY and CDR2 is SYGVKD. The CDR3 sequence is 17 residues long. The chain's CDR3 is CAIKRELWTDPNQPQHF. The sequenced part of the CDR3 DNA is TGTGCCATCAAGAGAGAACTCTGGACAGACCCCAATCAGCCC.

This clone appeared a few times. The observed sequence ends 3 residues before the CDR3 terminus, with the missing tail filled in from the germline J gene. The chain is built from TRBV5-1 and TRBJ2-7; the D gene is possibly TRBD2 (6 bases). Per the germline V gene, CDR1 is SGHRS and CDR2 is YFSETQ. This CDR3 spans 15 amino acids. V lost 3 bases and J 3 bases, leaving 16 bases between the germline ends. The CDR3 here is CASSSEGLGGYEQYF. The covered CDR3 bases are TGCGCCAGCAGCTCGGAGGGTCTCGGGGGCTACGAG. The entire variable domain, with the rest obtained from reference TRBV5-1 and TRBJ2-7, is as follows: KAGVTQTPRYLIKTRGQQVTLSCSPISGHRSVSWYQQTPGQGLQFLFEYFSETQRNKGNFPGRFSGRQFSNSRSEMNVSTLELGDSALYLCASSSEGLGGYEQYFGPGTRLTVT.

This clone was detected many times. The sequence runs out 3 residues before the end of the CDR3; the remainder is reconstructed from the germline J gene. V and J are TRBV5-4 and TRBJ2-2; TRBD2 agrees at 11 bases. This CDR3 is built from 15 residues. Germline V gene lookup returns CDR1 SGHNT and CDR2 YYREEE (reference sequence). V trimming: 7 bases; J trimming: 2 bases; junction bases outside the gene matches: 4. The covered CDR3 bases are TGTGCCAGCTCCCTAGCGGGGGGAAACACCGGGGAG. Translating gives CASSLAGGNTGE. The CDR3 as a whole reads CASSLAGGNTGELFF. Full variable domain (rest looked up from reference TRBV5-4 and TRBJ2-2): ETGVTQSPTHLIKTRGQQVTLRCSSQSGHNTVSWYQQALGQGPQFIFQYYREEENGRGNFPPRFSGLQFPNYSSELNVNALELDDSALYLCASSLAGGNTGELFFGEGSRLTVL.

This clone was seen ten or more times. CDR3 loop: CASSQYLQGEGIKLAKNIQYF. CDR3 DNA, as far as it was read: TGTGCCAGCTCACAATATCTTCAGGGTGAGGGCATTAAATTAGCCAAAAACATT. V and J are TRBV18 and TRBJ2-4; D may match TRBD1 or TRBD2 (5 bases each). Read data end 3 residues before the CDR3 end; the end is taken from the germline J gene. The V end lost 4 bases, the J end lost 0 bases, and 28 bases lay between the germline ends. The CDR3 runs 21 residues. Germline assignment: CDR1 KGHSH and CDR2 LQKENI.

This clone was counted between two and nine times. The read ends 3 residues early relative to the CDR3; the germline J gene fills the gap. This chain connects TRBV2 to TRBJ1-6, with D tentatively TRBD1 (5 bases). This CDR3 region has 13 residues. V lost 6 bases and J lost 7, with 10 bases in between. Germline CDR1 is SNHLY and CDR2 is FYNNEI. The DNA read from the CDR3 is TGTGCCAGCAGACAGGAGTCAAATTCACCC. Translation: CASRQESNSP. The full-length CDR3 reads as CASRQESNSPLHF.

The sample holds a few counts of this clone. The read terminates 3 residues before the CDR3 end, so the remaining end is supplied by the germline J gene. V and J are TRBV6-1 and TRBJ1-2; 9 bases match TRBD1. Germline-derived CDR1 and CDR2 are MNHNS and SASEGT. This CDR3 has 15 residues. CDR3 in amino acids: CASSEPGQGPDTYTF. The covered CDR3 bases are TGTGCCAGCAGTGAACCGGGACAGGGACCGGATACC.

There are many counts of this clone. The read falls 3 residues short of the CDR3 end, and the missing part is taken from the germline J gene. V is TRBV19 and J is TRBJ2-3, with a possible D match to TRBD2 (5 bases). With 6 bases removed from V and 3 bases from J, the gap between germline ends came to 10 bases. The CDR3 consists of 13 residues. Germline V gene lookup returns CDR1 LNHDA and CDR2 SQIVND (reference sequence). CDR3 DNA (partial): TGTGCCAGTAGCCTAGCCTTAACAGATACG. Encoded protein: CASSLALTDT. The CDR3, in full, reads CASSLALTDTQYF. Together with reference TRBV19 and TRBJ2-3, the CDR3 gives the full variable domain: DGGITQSPKYLFRKEGQNVTLSCEQNLNHDAMYWYRQDPGQGLRLIYYSQIVNDFQKGDIAEGYSVSREKKESFPLTVTSAQKNPTAFYLCASSLALTDTQYFGPGTRLTVL.

This clone was seen ten or more times. The read is 3 residues too short to cover the CDR3 end, so that end is filled in from the germline J gene. V gene TRBV20-1 combines with J gene TRBJ2-1; TRBD2 agrees at 11 bases. V dropped 5 bases and J dropped 5; count of bases not matched to a gene: 20. Germline assignment: CDR1 DFQATT and CDR2 SNEGSKA (reference sequence). The length of the CDR3 is 19 residues. CDR3 DNA, as far as it was read: TGCAGTGCTCCGCGCCGGGGTAGCGGGGGGGTAGGTAGGGACAATGAG. This encodes CSAPRRGSGGVGRDNE. The entire CDR3 sequence reads CSAPRRGSGGVGRDNEQFF.